The entry below describes one T cell receptor beta chain. No antigen is known for it. This specimen belongs to a study of T-cell reconstitution after alpha-beta-depleted transplantation in children. Study findings and constraints: Reported findings indicate that, about two months after transplant, alpha-beta T cells came from several hundred expanded clones, which were derived from non-depleted graft cells. Some patients owed their high day-60 TCRbeta diversity to surviving recipient T cells and thymic progenitors. Diversity and T-cell counts at one year after transplant derived mostly from new T cells.

Unique molecular identifiers were built into the TCRbeta library. TCRdb reanalysed the PCR reads using MiXCR and keeps one entry per CDR3 protein. The table records fewer than 500,000 distinct CDR3 sequences, approximately 42% of them present only once. This CDR3 is built from 14 residues. The V and J ends lost 2 bases and 1 base respectively, with 11 bases between them. In germline, CDR1 is DFQATT, CDR2 SNEGSKA (reference sequence). This sequence joins TRBV20-1 and TRBJ1-1, with a tentative D call TRBD1 (6 bases). The sample in question was PBMCs, obtained before TCRalphabeta/CD19-depleted stem cell transplant. The sequence was obtained from a girl between 2 and 10 years old with aplastic anemia, due to receive a stem cell transplant. The CDR3 coding sequence is TGCAGTGCTAGATTGGGGGCCGCGAACACTGAAGCTTTCTTT. It encodes CSARLGAANTEAFF.